The T cell receptor (beta chain) under discussion was sequenced for a study of early T cells in non-severe SARS-CoV-2 infection. Study summary: The input, bulk RNA from unsorted whole blood, was sequenced, and chains were unpaired.

TCRdb analysed the 5' RACE reads with MiXCR anew, one entry per CDR3 protein. The sample has about 42,000 distinct CDR3 sequences, approximately 7.1% seen once; the top ten hold roughly 4.3%. The sample taken for sequencing was whole blood. This clonotype was obtained from an adult who was a healthcare worker with PCR-confirmed SARS-CoV-2 infection or an uninfected control (not recorded which).

CDR3 in amino acids: CASSTATSTDTQYF. In DNA form, the CDR3 reads TGTGCCAGCAGCACGGCGACTAGCACAGATACGCAGTATTTT. The gene calls are TRBV3-1 and TRBJ2-3; D not resolved. With 5 bases removed from V and 0 bases from J, the gap between germline ends came to 9 bases. This CDR3 has 14 residues. Germline V CDR1 and CDR2: LGHDT, YNNKEL (reference sequence).